This TCR beta chain comes out of a study of control samples from healthy donors and cancer patients. The table came from immunoSEQ multiplex PCR; TCRdb's copy has only in-frame clones and leaves some out. Of some 250,000 clones listed, more than 65% are singletons. The receptor's source is a woman aged 55-75 years with lung cancer. Sequenced input: PBMCs.

The CDR3 nucleotides are TGTGCCAGCAGCAAAGCGGGTAGGAGACATAAAAGATCCGCTGAAGCTTTCTTT. Translation gives CASSKAGRRHKRSAEAFF. The chain employs TRBV21-1 and TRBJ1-1. TRBV21-1 is recorded as a pseudogene. The CDR3 is 18 residues long.